The rows below give T cell receptor beta chains drawn from one sample of a study of shared clonotypes between healthy human individuals. Only in-frame clones appear in the TCRdb table, and some are missing; sequencing was by immunoSEQ multiplex PCR. The sample lists 2 million to 3 million clones; roughly 93% were seen once. The sample was naive CD4+ T cells from PBMCs. All receptors come from a man aged 18 to 29 in good health. Some clones in this sample may be carry-over from other donors' samples. Each CDR3 is given with its conserved first and last residue. Fields, in order: D gene, clone size, J gene, V gene, CDR3 DNA, CDR3 protein. D genes are given only for firm matches. Size is stated for part of the rows, as once, few or many counts, or as a class when the clone is expanded.

d_call: TRBD1
clone_size: .
j_call: TRBJ2-7
v_call: TRBV2
cdr3_nt: TGTGCCAGCAGCGGGACAGGGTTGCCGAACGAGCAGTACTTC
cdr3_aa: CASSGTGLPNEQYF

d_call: TRBD2
clone_size: .
j_call: TRBJ2-6
v_call: TRBV5-1
cdr3_nt: TGCGCCAGCAGCCCCCGGGGGGGGGTATCTGGGGCCAACGTCCTGACTTTC
cdr3_aa: CASSPRGGVSGANVLTF

d_call: .
clone_size: .
j_call: TRBJ2-3
v_call: TRBV7-3
cdr3_nt: TGTGCCAGCAGCAAACAACCGGGGACAGATACGCAGTATTTT
cdr3_aa: CASSKQPGTDTQYF

d_call: TRBD1
clone_size: .
j_call: TRBJ1-1
v_call: TRBV18
cdr3_nt: TGTGCCAGCTCACCCCCGGGACAGGAAAGGTCTTTCTTT
cdr3_aa: CASSPPGQERSFF

d_call: .
clone_size: once
j_call: TRBJ2-1
v_call: TRBV2
cdr3_nt: TGTGCCAGCAGTGAACGGCCGACGGGGGACAATGAGCAGTTCTTC
cdr3_aa: CASSERPTGDNEQFF

d_call: TRBD2
clone_size: .
j_call: TRBJ2-1
v_call: TRBV5-4
cdr3_nt: TGTGCCAGCAGCGTACGTACTAGCGGGAGGCCCAATGAGCAGTTCTTC
cdr3_aa: CASSVRTSGRPNEQFF

d_call: .
clone_size: .
j_call: TRBJ1-2
v_call: TRBV21-1
cdr3_nt: TGTGCCAGCACCCAAGGGGGAGGGGACTATGGCTACACCTTC
cdr3_aa: CASTQGGGDYGYTF

d_call: TRBD1
clone_size: .
j_call: TRBJ1-1
v_call: TRBV29-1
cdr3_nt: TGCAGCGTTGGAGGTACAGGGGGTAGCACTGAAGCTTTCTTT
cdr3_aa: CSVGGTGGSTEAFF

d_call: .
clone_size: .
j_call: TRBJ2-7
v_call: TRBV28
cdr3_nt: TGTGCCAGCAGTTCCCCCCCGAGCGAGCAGTACTTC
cdr3_aa: CASSSPPSEQYF

d_call: TRBD2
clone_size: .
j_call: TRBJ2-7
v_call: TRBV27
cdr3_nt: TGTGCCAGCATTCTCCCCCCCGGCCTAGCGGGAGGCTACGAGCAGTACTTT
cdr3_aa: CASILPPGLAGGYEQYF

d_call: .
clone_size: .
j_call: TRBJ1-5
v_call: TRBV5-5
cdr3_nt: TGTGCCAGCAGCTTTAGGCAGGACTATAGCAATCAGCCCCAGCATTTT
cdr3_aa: CASSFRQDYSNQPQHF

d_call: .
clone_size: .
j_call: TRBJ2-3
v_call: TRBV15
cdr3_nt: TGTGCCACCAGCAGATCACCCCAGACTAGCACAGATACGCAGTATTTT
cdr3_aa: CATSRSPQTSTDTQYF

d_call: .
clone_size: .
j_call: TRBJ2-7
v_call: TRBV2
cdr3_nt: TGTGCCAGCAGTCCCGTCTCAACAGGGTTCGAGCAGTACTTC
cdr3_aa: CASSPVSTGFEQYF

d_call: .
clone_size: once
j_call: TRBJ2-5
v_call: TRBV2
cdr3_nt: TGTGCCAGCAGTGAATTGCCGGTAGAGACCCAGTACTTC
cdr3_aa: CASSELPVETQYF

d_call: .
clone_size: .
j_call: TRBJ2-5
v_call: TRBV5-1
cdr3_nt: TGCGCCAGCAGCTTGTCGGCAGTACAAGAGACCCAGTACTTC
cdr3_aa: CASSLSAVQETQYF

d_call: TRBD2
clone_size: .
j_call: TRBJ2-7
v_call: TRBV27
cdr3_nt: TGTGCCAGCAGTTTATCACCTAGCGGGAGTATCGGTGAGCAGTACTTC
cdr3_aa: CASSLSPSGSIGEQYF

d_call: .
clone_size: .
j_call: TRBJ2-1
v_call: TRBV11-3
cdr3_nt: TGTGCCAGCAGTCCAGGCTGGAGCTCCTACAATGAGCAGTTCTTC
cdr3_aa: CASSPGWSSYNEQFF

d_call: .
clone_size: .
j_call: TRBJ2-2
v_call: TRBV7-6
cdr3_nt: TGTGCCAGCAGCTTACGGACCTACCCTTCCGGGGAGCTGTTTTTT
cdr3_aa: CASSLRTYPSGELFF

d_call: TRBD1
clone_size: .
j_call: TRBJ2-3
v_call: TRBV6-4
cdr3_nt: TGTGCCAGCAGTGACCCGGACAGGACTAGCACAGATACGCAGTATTTT
cdr3_aa: CASSDPDRTSTDTQYF

d_call: TRBD2
clone_size: .
j_call: TRBJ2-2
v_call: TRBV7-6
cdr3_nt: TGTGCCAGCAGCTTAGGAGTAAGACTAGCGGGAGGCACCGGGGAGCTGTTTTTT
cdr3_aa: CASSLGVRLAGGTGELFF

d_call: .
clone_size: .
j_call: TRBJ1-4
v_call: TRBV7-9
cdr3_nt: TGTGCCAGCAGACCGGTGGGAATTGAAAAACTGTTTTTT
cdr3_aa: CASRPVGIEKLFF

d_call: .
clone_size: .
j_call: TRBJ1-4
v_call: TRBV18
cdr3_nt: TGTGCCAGCTCACCAGCAGGCGCAACTAATGAAAAACTGTTTTTT
cdr3_aa: CASSPAGATNEKLFF

d_call: TRBD1
clone_size: .
j_call: TRBJ2-1
v_call: TRBV6-6
cdr3_nt: TGTGCCAGCAGCCCCCGGGACAGGGGACGGAATGAGCAGTTCTTC
cdr3_aa: CASSPRDRGRNEQFF

d_call: TRBD2
clone_size: .
j_call: TRBJ2-5
v_call: TRBV5-1
cdr3_nt: TGCGCCAGCAGCCGAGGGACACTGACTAGCGGGAGGTCGGGAGAGGCCCAGTACTTC
cdr3_aa: CASSRGTLTSGRSGEAQYF

d_call: .
clone_size: .
j_call: TRBJ1-1
v_call: TRBV28
cdr3_nt: TGTGCCAGCAGTCTCGTCAGGGGGAACACTGAAGCTTTCTTT
cdr3_aa: CASSLVRGNTEAFF

d_call: .
clone_size: .
j_call: TRBJ2-7
v_call: TRBV13
cdr3_nt: TGTGCCAGCAGCTTCGCTGCGGGTTACGAGCAGTACTTC
cdr3_aa: CASSFAAGYEQYF

d_call: TRBD1
clone_size: .
j_call: TRBJ2-7
v_call: TRBV6-5
cdr3_nt: TGTGCCAGCAGTTACGTCGGACAGGGCCACGAGCAGTACTTC
cdr3_aa: CASSYVGQGHEQYF

d_call: .
clone_size: .
j_call: TRBJ2-7
v_call: TRBV28
cdr3_nt: TGTGCCAGCAACTTGGGGCAGGGATGGAACGAGCAGTACTTC
cdr3_aa: CASNLGQGWNEQYF

d_call: .
clone_size: once
j_call: TRBJ1-3
v_call: TRBV15
cdr3_nt: TGTGCCACCAGCAGAGCGGCAGGGGGAAACACCATATATTTT
cdr3_aa: CATSRAAGGNTIYF

d_call: .
clone_size: .
j_call: TRBJ2-3
v_call: TRBV6-5
cdr3_nt: TGTGCCAGCACTCTATCCCTTAAAGGGGGTACGCAGTATTTT
cdr3_aa: CASTLSLKGGTQYF

d_call: .
clone_size: .
j_call: TRBJ2-2
v_call: TRBV5-4
cdr3_nt: TGTGCCAGCAGCCGCCTTCAGCGGCCTGGAAGAACGAACACCGGGGAGCTGTTTTTT
cdr3_aa: CASSRLQRPGRTNTGELFF

d_call: .
clone_size: .
j_call: TRBJ2-7
v_call: TRBV5-1
cdr3_nt: TGCGCCAGCAGCTCAAACTACTACGAGCAGTACTTC
cdr3_aa: CASSSNYYEQYF

d_call: .
clone_size: .
j_call: TRBJ2-5
v_call: TRBV7-2
cdr3_nt: TGTGCCAGCAGCTCCAGGGGCGAGGAGACCCAGTACTTC
cdr3_aa: CASSSRGEETQYF

d_call: .
clone_size: .
j_call: TRBJ2-7
v_call: TRBV5-5
cdr3_nt: TGTGCCAGCAGCCGATTGGACAGACACTACGAGCAGTACTTC
cdr3_aa: CASSRLDRHYEQYF

d_call: .
clone_size: .
j_call: TRBJ2-4
v_call: TRBV7-9
cdr3_nt: TGTGCCAGCAGCTTAGTCGGGGGCGCCGAGGCCAAAAACATTCAGTACTTC
cdr3_aa: CASSLVGGAEAKNIQYF

d_call: .
clone_size: .
j_call: TRBJ1-1
v_call: TRBV6-5
cdr3_nt: TGTGCCAGCAGTTACTCGTTATTTAGTGATTCTGAAGCTTTCTTT
cdr3_aa: CASSYSLFSDSEAFF

d_call: .
clone_size: .
j_call: TRBJ1-3
v_call: TRBV28
cdr3_nt: TGTGCCAGCAGAGCCGGGACGAACTCTGGAAACACCATATATTTT
cdr3_aa: CASRAGTNSGNTIYF

d_call: .
clone_size: .
j_call: TRBJ2-3
v_call: TRBV11-2
cdr3_nt: TGTGCCAGCAGCTTTTGGGCCATCACAGATACGCAGTATTTT
cdr3_aa: CASSFWAITDTQYF